One sample yielded the 4 T cell receptor beta chains listed below, sequenced in a study of T-cell reconstitution after alpha-beta-depleted transplantation in children. Preparing the TCRbeta library involved the use of unique molecular identifiers. From the PCR reads, TCRdb called clonotypes with MiXCR, one entry per CDR3 protein. This sample has about 540,000 distinct CDR3 sequences, with approximately 20% found just once. The source was PBMCs from the stem cell graft donor, collected from the stem cell graft. Source of these receptors: a human donor who donated a stem cell graft to a child with acute lymphoblastic leukemia.

V and J are TRBV20-1 and TRBJ1-5, with unresolved D. This CDR3 comprises 12 residues. V was cut by 7 bases and J by 7 bases, with 14 bases left in between. The germline CDR1 and CDR2 sequences are DFQATT and SNEGSKA (reference sequence). DNA for the CDR3: TGCAGTGTGTGGGGTAGAAAGCAGCCCCAGCATTTT. Translated: CSVWGRKQPQHF.

This clonotype was recorded only once. This sequence joins TRBV5-1 and TRBJ1-1; D is ambiguous. This CDR3 region has 17 residues. Trimming cost V 0 bases and J 1 base, with 16 bases left between them. The germline V gene encodes CDR1 SGHRS and CDR2 YFSETQ. CDR3 amino acids: CASSLVPVSWGNTEAFF. The CDR3 coding sequence is TGCGCCAGCAGCTTGGTGCCGGTTTCATGGGGGAACACTGAAGCTTTCTTT.

The chain has TRBV9 and TRBJ1-6; D is unresolved. Trimming pared 6 bases from V and 2 bases from J, leaving 9 bases between. Germline-derived CDR1 and CDR2 are SGDLS and YYNGEE. The CDR3 sequence is 14 residues long. Written as DNA, the CDR3 is TGTGCCAGCACTGAGGGAGCCTATAATTCACCCCTCCACTTT. Protein: CASTEGAYNSPLHF.

V and J are TRBV30 and TRBJ1-5; D remains ambiguous. The CDR3 runs to 15 residues. Germline CDR1 is GTSNPN and CDR2 is SVGIG (reference sequence). V was trimmed by 0 bases and J by 2 bases, leaving 11 bases between them. CDR3 amino acids: CAWSVMGMGNQPQHF. The CDR3 DNA follows: TGTGCCTGGAGTGTTATGGGAATGGGCAATCAGCCCCAGCATTTT.